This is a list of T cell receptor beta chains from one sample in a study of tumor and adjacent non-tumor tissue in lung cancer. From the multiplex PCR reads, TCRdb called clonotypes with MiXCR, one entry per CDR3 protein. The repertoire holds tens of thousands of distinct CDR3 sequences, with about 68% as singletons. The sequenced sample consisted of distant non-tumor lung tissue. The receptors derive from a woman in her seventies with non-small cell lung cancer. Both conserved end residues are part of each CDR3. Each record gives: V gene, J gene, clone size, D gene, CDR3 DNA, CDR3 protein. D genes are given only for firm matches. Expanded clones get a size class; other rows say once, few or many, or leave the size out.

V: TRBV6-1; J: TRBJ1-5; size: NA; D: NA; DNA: TGTGCCAGTCGGGGGGAGGACAAGGGATTAAATCAGCCCCAACATTTT; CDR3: CASRGEDKGLNQPQHF
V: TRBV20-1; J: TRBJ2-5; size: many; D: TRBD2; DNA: TGCAGTGCTAGAATGGGGGGGGTGGTGAAAGAGACCCAGTACTTC; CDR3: CSARMGGVVKETQYF
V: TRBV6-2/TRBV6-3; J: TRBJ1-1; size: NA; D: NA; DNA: TGTACCAGCAGCCCCGGAAGGGGCAGGGTTAAAGCTTTCTTT; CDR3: CTSSPGRGRVKAFF
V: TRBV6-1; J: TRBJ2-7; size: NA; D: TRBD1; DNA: TGTGCCAGCAGGAAAGGGACAGGGGAGGGTGACGAGCAATACTTC; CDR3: CASRKGTGEGDEQYF
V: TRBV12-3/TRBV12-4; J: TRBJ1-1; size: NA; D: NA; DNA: TGTGGCAGCAGTTTTGACAGTGTGAACATTGAAGCTTTCTTT; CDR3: CGSSFDSVNIEAFF
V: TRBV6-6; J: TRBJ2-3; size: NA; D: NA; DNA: TGTGCCAGCGGAAAAAAGCAGGCTAGCACAGGTACGCAGTATTTT; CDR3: CASGKKQASTGTQYF
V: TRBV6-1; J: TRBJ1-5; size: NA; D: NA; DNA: TGTGCCAGCAGTGAAGTGGACGGGAATCAGTCCCAGCATTTT; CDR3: CASSEVDGNQSQHF
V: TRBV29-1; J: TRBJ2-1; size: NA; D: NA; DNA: TGCAGCGTTGATCTCTCATACAATGAGCACTTCTTC; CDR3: CSVDLSYNEHFF
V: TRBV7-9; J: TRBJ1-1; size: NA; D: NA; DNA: TGTGCCAGCAGCTTAATAGGCGTGCTTTTCTTT; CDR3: CASSLIGVLFF
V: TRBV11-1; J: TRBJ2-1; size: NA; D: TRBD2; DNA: TGTGCCAGCAGTCTAGCCCTAGCGGGCCTGTACAATGAGCGGTTCTTC; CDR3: CASSLALAGLYNERFF
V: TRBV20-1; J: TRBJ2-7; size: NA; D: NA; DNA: TGCAGTGCTGGATCCGACTCCTACGAGCAGTACTTC; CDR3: CSAGSDSYEQYF
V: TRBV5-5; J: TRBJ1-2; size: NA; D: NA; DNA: TGTGCCAGCAGCTTGTTGCTGCAGGACCAGAGGGGCTACACCTTT; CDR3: CASSLLLQDQRGYTF